A selection of T cell receptor beta chains follows, all from one sample in a study of tumor-infiltrating lymphocytes in primary liver carcinoma. In TCRdb, the multiplex PCR reads were re-called with MiXCR into one record per CDR3 protein. The table lists 200,000 or so distinct CDR3 sequences, 65% of them singletons, with about 7.1% in the top ten. Sequenced input: peripheral blood. The source is a woman aged 60-70 years with primary liver carcinoma and hepatitis B virus infection. CDR3s include the opening cysteine and the closing phenylalanine or tryptophan. Each record gives: J gene, D gene, V gene, clone size, CDR3 protein, CDR3 DNA. The D gene is left open where the match is weak. Some rows have no size entry. The others give once, few or many, or a class for an expanded clone.

TRBJ2-7 . TRBV11-3 . CASGARGTLPSYEQYF TGTGCCAGCGGCGCCCGTGGGACACTACCTTCCTACGAGCAGTACTTC
TRBJ2-3 . TRBV28 few CASSFFTGDLRSTDTQYF TGTGCCAGCAGTTTCTTTACAGGGGACTTAAGAAGCACAGATACGCAGTATTTT
TRBJ2-3 . TRBV28 . CASQVADTQYF TGTGCCAGCCAGGTCGCCGATACGCAGTATTTT
TRBJ2-1 . TRBV11-2 . CASSLDLTGGSDGHFF TGTGCCAGCAGCTTAGATCTGACGGGTGGGAGCGATGGGCACTTCTTC
TRBJ2-3 . TRBV21-1 . CASSIRWEVTDTQYF TGTGCCAGCAGCATACGCTGGGAGGTCACAGATACGCAGTATTTT
TRBJ2-1 TRBD2 TRBV4-1 . CASNQDRIAGVNELFF TGCGCCAGCAACCAAGATAGGATAGCGGGAGTGAATGAGCTGTTCTTC
TRBJ2-7 TRBD1 TRBV5-4 few CASSWDSSYEQYF TGTGCCAGCAGCTGGGACAGCTCCTACGAGCAGTACTTC
TRBJ2-1 TRBD2 TRBV11-3 many CASSFRGGSMYNEQFF TGTGCCAGCAGCTTCCGGGGCGGGAGCATGTACAATGAGCAGTTCTTC
TRBJ1-3 . TRBV28 once CASSSLRDLSGNTIYF TGTGCCAGCAGTTCACTCAGGGATCTCTCTGGAAACACCATATATTTT
TRBJ2-3 TRBD2 TRBV5-4 few CASSRRLAGGWTDTQYF TGTGCCAGCAGCCGAAGACTAGCGGGAGGGTGGACAGATACGCAGTATTTT
TRBJ2-7 TRBD2 TRBV4-1 . CASSQDFGGVLYEQYF TGCGCCAGCAGCCAAGATTTTGGGGGGGTACTCTACGAGCAGTACTTC
TRBJ2-5 TRBD2 TRBV4-1 . CASSRTSGSSHQDTQYF TGCGCCAGCAGCCGGACTAGCGGGAGTTCGCACCAAGACACCCAGTACTTC
TRBJ2-3 . TRBV4-2 . CASGQLWRDFCPTDTKYF TGTGCCAGCGGCCAGCTCTGGCGGGACTTCTGCCCTACAGATACGAAGTATTTT
TRBJ2-7 TRBD2 TRBV5-1 . CASSLEPGTSGYEQYF TGCGCCAGCAGCTTGGAACCCGGGACTAGCGGCTACGAGCAGTACTTC
TRBJ1-5 . TRBV11-2 . CTSSVMNDQPQHF TGTACCAGCAGCGTCATGAATGATCAGCCCCAGCATTTT
TRBJ2-3 . TRBV2 . CVSREQADTQYF TGTGTCAGCAGAGAACAGGCAGATACGCAGTATTTT
TRBJ1-4 . TRBV28 once CASSLSGGGEKLFF TGTGCCAGCAGTTTATCTGGGGGAGGGGAAAAACTGTTTTTT
TRBJ2-7 . TRBV11-1 . CASSSHDGTYEQYF TGTGCCAGCAGCTCCCACGACGGGACCTACGAGCAGTACTTC
TRBJ1-2 . TRBV12-3/TRBV12-4 . CASRPDSNYGYAF TGTGCCAGCAGACCCGACAGTAACTATGGCTACGCCTTC
TRBJ2-4 TRBD2 TRBV6-6 . CASSPPAGTSGAPAKNVQYF TGTGCCAGCAGCCCCCCCGCCGGGACTAGCGGGGCCCCTGCCAAAAACGTTCAGTACTTC
TRBJ2-3 TRBD1 TRBV5-1 few CASTQTGGTDTQYF TGCGCCAGCACCCAGACAGGGGGCACAGATACGCAGTATTTT
TRBJ2-7 . TRBV12-3/TRBV12-4 few CASSFLSYGQYF TGTGCCAGCAGTTTTTTGTCCTACGGGCAGTACTTC
TRBJ2-3 . TRBV11-2 . CARSPRLVADTQYF TGTGCCAGGAGCCCCCGACTAGTGGCAGATACGCAGTATTTT
TRBJ1-2 TRBD1 TRBV11-2 . CASSSFRGRYAHGYTF TGTGCCAGTAGCTCTTTCAGGGGGCGTTACGCCCATGGCTACACCTTC
TRBJ2-5 TRBD1 TRBV11-2 . CASIMTGGSETQYF TGTGCCAGCATAATGACAGGGGGCAGTGAGACCCAGTACTTC
TRBJ2-3 TRBD2 TRBV11-2 . CASSSEDLGLEFWVDTDTQYF TGTGCCAGCAGCTCTGAGGATTTGGGACTAGAATTCTGGGTAGACACAGATACGCAGTATTTT
TRBJ1-5 TRBD1 TRBV7-8 few CASSLMGQGVGQPQHF TGTGCCAGCAGCTTGATGGGTCAGGGGGTGGGACAGCCCCAGCATTTT
TRBJ2-1 TRBD2 TRBV11-3 . CASSRDYNEPFF TGTGCCAGCAGCAGGGACTACAATGAGCCGTTCTTC
TRBJ1-5 . TRBV7-9 . CASSLGESQPQDF TGTGCCAGCAGCTTGGGAGAATCCCAGCCCCAGGATTTT
TRBJ2-7 . TRBV6-1 . CASSARKGAGYEQYF TGTGCCAGCAGTGCTCGGAAGGGGGCGGGGTACGAGCAGTACTTC
TRBJ1-2 TRBD1 TRBV6-1 few CASIRQLAQGMSYTF TGTGCCAGCATCCGACAGTTGGCACAGGGGATGAGCTACACCTTC
TRBJ2-1 TRBD2 TRBV6-1 . CASIGPAGTPGNEQFF TGTGCCAGCATTGGACCAGCGGGAACGCCAGGGAATGAGCAGTTCTTC
TRBJ2-7 . TRBV5-4 . CASSLQDSLYEQCF TGTGCCAGCAGCTTGCAGGACTCCCTGTACGAGCAGTGCTTC
TRBJ1-1 . TRBV4-1 . CASSQVRGTNTEAFF TGCGCCAGCAGCCAAGTTAGGGGAACTAACACTGAAGCTTTCTTT
TRBJ2-1 TRBD1 TRBV11-3 . CASTHRGLTGNEQFF TGTGCCAGCACACACAGGGGGCTAACGGGGAATGAGCAGTTCTTC
TRBJ2-6 TRBD1 TRBV11-3 many CASSTVWDSVSSGANVLTF TGTGCCAGCAGCACGGTATGGGACAGTGTCAGCTCTGGGGCCAACGTCCTGACTTTC
TRBJ1-1 . TRBV5-4 many CASSLITLGDTEAFF TGTGCCAGCAGCTTGATTACTTTGGGTGACACTGAAGCTTTCTTT
TRBJ1-3 TRBD1 TRBV11-2 . CASNTQTGYTIYF TGTGCCAGCAACACCCAGACAGGGTACACCATATATTTT
TRBJ2-3 TRBD2 TRBV6-1 many CASSGRREGHTQYF TGTGCCAGCAGTGGAAGGCGGGAGGGACATACGCAGTATTTT
TRBJ2-3 . TRBV11-1 . CARSFWRGTDTQYF TGTGCCCGCAGCTTCTGGAGGGGCACAGATACGCAGTATTTT
TRBJ1-3 . TRBV11-3 . CACSLTVGNTIYF TGTGCCTGCAGCTTGACAGTTGGAAACACCATATATTTT
TRBJ2-7 TRBD2 TRBV28 . CASSFRSRTSGSYEQYF TGTGCCAGCAGTTTTCGGTCCAGGACTAGCGGCTCCTACGAGCAGTACTTC
TRBJ2-1 TRBD2 TRBV5-1 . CASSLAGGSSYKEQFF TGCGCCAGCAGCTTGGCGGGGGGGAGCTCCTACAAAGAGCAGTTCTTC
TRBJ2-1 . TRBV12-3/TRBV12-4 many CASSLAGGPNNEQFF TGTGCCAGCAGTTTAGCGGGGGGGCCTAACAATGAGCAGTTCTTC
TRBJ2-3 . TRBV6-6 . CASSRGSSEVTDTRYF TGTGCCAGCAGCCGCGGAAGTAGCGAGGTCACAGATACGCGGTATTTT
TRBJ2-2 . TRBV29-1 . CSVDFTGELFF TGCAGCGTTGACTTCACCGGGGAACTGTTTTTT
TRBJ2-5 TRBD1 TRBV5-1 many CASSLLGTAQETQYF TGCGCCAGCAGCTTGTTGGGGACAGCACAAGAGACCCAGTACTTC
TRBJ1-1 TRBD1 TRBV29-1 many CSVARDRENTEAFF TGCAGCGTTGCCCGGGACAGAGAGAACACTGAAGCTTTCTTT
TRBJ1-3 . TRBV4-2 . CASSQVRPQSSGNTIYF TGTGCCAGCAGCCAAGTACGACCCCAGAGCTCTGGAAACACCATATATTTT